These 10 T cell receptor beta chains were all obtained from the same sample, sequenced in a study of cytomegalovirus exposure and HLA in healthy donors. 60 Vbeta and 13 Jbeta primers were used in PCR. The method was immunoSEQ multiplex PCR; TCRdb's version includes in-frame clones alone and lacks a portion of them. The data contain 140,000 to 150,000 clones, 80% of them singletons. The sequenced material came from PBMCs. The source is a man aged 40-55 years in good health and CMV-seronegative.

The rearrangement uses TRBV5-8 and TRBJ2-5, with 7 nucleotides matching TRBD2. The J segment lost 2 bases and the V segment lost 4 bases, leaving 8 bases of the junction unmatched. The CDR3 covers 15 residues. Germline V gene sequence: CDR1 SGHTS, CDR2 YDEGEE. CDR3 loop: CASSEARGIQETQYF. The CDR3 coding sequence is TGTGCCAGCAGCGAGGCGCGGGGGATTCAAGAGACCCAGTACTTC.

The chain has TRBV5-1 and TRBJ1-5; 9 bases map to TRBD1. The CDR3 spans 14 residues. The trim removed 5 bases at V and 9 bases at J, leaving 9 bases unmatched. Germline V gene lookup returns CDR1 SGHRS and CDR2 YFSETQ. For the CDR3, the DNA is TGCGCCAGCAGTCGGGGACAGGGAGGGGGGCCCCAGCATTTT. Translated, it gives CASSRGQGGGPQHF.

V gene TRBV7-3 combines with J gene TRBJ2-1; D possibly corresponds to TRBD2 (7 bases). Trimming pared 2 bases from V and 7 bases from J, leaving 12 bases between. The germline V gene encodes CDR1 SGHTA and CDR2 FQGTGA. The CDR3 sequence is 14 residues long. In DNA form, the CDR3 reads TGTGCCAGCAGCTTAGCGGGGGCCCAGAATGAGCAGTTCTTC. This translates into CASSLAGAQNEQFF.

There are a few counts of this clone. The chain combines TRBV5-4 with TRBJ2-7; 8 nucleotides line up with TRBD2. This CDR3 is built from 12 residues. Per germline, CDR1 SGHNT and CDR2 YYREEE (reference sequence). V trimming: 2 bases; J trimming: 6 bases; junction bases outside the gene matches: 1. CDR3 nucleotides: TGTGCCAGCAGCTTCGGACTAGCCGAGCAGTACTTC. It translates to CASSFGLAEQYF.

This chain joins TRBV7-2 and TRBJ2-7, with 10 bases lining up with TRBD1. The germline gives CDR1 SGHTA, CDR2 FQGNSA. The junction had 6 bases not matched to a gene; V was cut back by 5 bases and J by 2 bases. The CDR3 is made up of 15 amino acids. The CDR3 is CASSRGQGPAYEQYF. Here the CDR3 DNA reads TGTGCCAGCAGCCGGGGACAGGGGCCAGCCTACGAGCAGTACTTC.

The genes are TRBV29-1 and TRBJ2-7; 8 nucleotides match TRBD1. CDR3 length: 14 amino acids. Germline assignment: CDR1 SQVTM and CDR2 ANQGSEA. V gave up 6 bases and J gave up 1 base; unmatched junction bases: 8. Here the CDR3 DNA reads TGCAGCGTGGAATGGACAGGGAATTCCTACGAGCAGTACTTC. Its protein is CSVEWTGNSYEQYF.

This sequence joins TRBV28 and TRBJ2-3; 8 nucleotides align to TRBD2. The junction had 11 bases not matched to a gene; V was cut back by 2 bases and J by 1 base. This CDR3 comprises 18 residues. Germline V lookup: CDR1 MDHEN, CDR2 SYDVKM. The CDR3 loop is CASSLPRVGTRGTDTQYF. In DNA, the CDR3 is TGTGCCAGCAGTTTACCCCGGGTAGGGACTAGAGGCACAGATACGCAGTATTTT.

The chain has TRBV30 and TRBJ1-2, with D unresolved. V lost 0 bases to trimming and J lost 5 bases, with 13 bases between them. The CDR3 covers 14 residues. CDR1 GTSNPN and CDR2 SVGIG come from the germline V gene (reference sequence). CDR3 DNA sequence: TGTGCCTGGAGTGTACTGCCCGTCGGGTATGGCTACACCTTC. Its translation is CAWSVLPVGYGYTF.

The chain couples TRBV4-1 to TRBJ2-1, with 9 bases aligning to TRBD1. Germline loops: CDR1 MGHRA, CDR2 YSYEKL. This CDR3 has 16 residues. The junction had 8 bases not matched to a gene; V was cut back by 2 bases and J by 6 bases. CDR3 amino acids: CASSQIPGQGSNEQFF. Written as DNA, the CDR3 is TGCGCCAGCAGCCAAATACCGGGACAGGGTTCCAATGAGCAGTTCTTC.

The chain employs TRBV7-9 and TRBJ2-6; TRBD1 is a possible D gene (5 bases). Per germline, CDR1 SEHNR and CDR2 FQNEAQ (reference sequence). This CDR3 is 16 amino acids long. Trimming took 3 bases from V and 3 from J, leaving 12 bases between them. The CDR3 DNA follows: TGTGCCAGCAGCTTGGACAAAGGGTATGGGGCCAACGTCCTGACTTTC. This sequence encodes CASSLDKGYGANVLTF.